The 17 T cell receptor beta chains listed next were all sequenced from one sample in a study of shared clonotypes between healthy human individuals (TCRdb year 2020). The library was made by the immunoSEQ multiplex PCR assay. The immuneACCESS repertoire file appears here via TCRdb, limited to in-frame rearrangements. These files lack a portion of the clones; in checked studies, under half of the deficit traces to unresolved V genes, and the cause of the others is not known. This sample comprises 2,500,000 or so clones, approximately 93% of them detected only once. The top ten constitute approximately 0.36% of the sample. The sequenced material came from naive CD4+ T cells from PBMCs. Sample cell subset or site, as interpreted from the label and publication: CD45RA+ positively selected. The receptor set was obtained from a man between 18 and 35 years old in good health. Some clones in this sample may be carry-over from other donors' samples.

The chain couples TRBV28 to TRBJ1-2; 11 bases fit TRBD1. Trimming took 5 bases from V and 6 from J; bases not matched to a gene: 5. Per the germline V gene, CDR1 is MDHEN and CDR2 is SYDVKM. This CDR3 has 14 residues. CDR3 nucleotides: TGTGCCAGCAGTACCGGACAGGGGGCAGATGGCTACACCTTC. Amino acids: CASSTGQGADGYTF.

The chain joins TRBV6-1 to TRBJ2-3; 12 positions agree with TRBD2. Germline trimming cut 3 bases from V and 1 base from J; bases unmatched to any gene: 5. The CDR3 consists of 17 residues. Germline V CDR1 and CDR2: MNHNS, SASEGT. The CDR3 nucleotides are TGTGCCAGCAGTGAGACTAGCGGGAGTGGTCGCACAGATACGCAGTATTTT. Translation gives CASSETSGSGRTDTQYF.

With regard to this clone: Other DNA sequences in this specimen translate into the identical CDR3. The chain combines TRBV5-4 with TRBJ1-1, with unresolved D. Trimming stripped 0 bases from V and 1 base from J, with 4 bases between. CDR1 is SGHNT and CDR2 is YYREEE in the germline V gene (reference sequence). The CDR3 is 13 amino acids. The CDR3 sequence is CASSLDWNTEAFF. The CDR3, as DNA: TGTGCCAGCAGCTTGGATTGGAACACTGAAGCTTTCTTT.

The rearrangement uses TRBV9 and TRBJ2-3; TRBD2 aligns across 7 bases. With 0 bases clipped from V and 6 bases from J, the junction kept 7 bases outside the gene matches. Germline V CDR1 and CDR2: SGDLS, YYNGEE. This CDR3 comprises 15 residues. CDR3 in DNA: TGTGCCAGCAGCGTAGAGGGTAGCGGGTTGGATACGCAGTATTTT. Translating it yields CASSVEGSGLDTQYF.

Remarks on this clone: Mismatch with germline at one junction end may stem from a read error. The chain uses TRBV11-1 and TRBJ2-5; D may match TRBD1 or TRBD2 (5 bases each). CDR3 length: 14 residues. Germline V gene lookup returns CDR1 SGHAT and CDR2 FQDESV (reference sequence). The CDR3 loop reads CASSPQRLRGPAHF. The DNA for the CDR3 is TGTGCCAGCAGCCCCCAACGACTACGGGGACCGGCTCACTTC.

The V gene is TRBV7-2, the J gene TRBJ2-7; 12 positions match TRBD1. The trim removed 4 bases at V and 6 bases at J, leaving 7 bases unmatched. The germline CDR1 and CDR2 sequences are SGHTA and FQGNSA. CDR3 size: 15 residues. The DNA for the CDR3 is TGTGCCAGCAGCTCCCGGGACAGGGGGCCTGGCGAGCAGTACTTC. Amino acid sequence: CASSSRDRGPGEQYF. The full variable domain, in which reference TRBV7-2 and TRBJ2-7 provide the parts outside the CDR3, is GAGVSQSPSNKVTEKGKDVELRCDPISGHTALYWYRQSLGQGLEFLIYFQGNSAPDKSGLPSDRFSAERTGGSVSTLTIQRTQQEDSAVYLCASSSRDRGPGEQYFGPGTRLTVT.

This sequence joins TRBV15 and TRBJ2-2; no reliable D call. Germline CDR1 reads LNHNV; CDR2 reads YYDKDF (reference sequence). CDR3 length: 13 residues. Deletions cut 3 bases from V and 7 bases from J, with 9 bases between. CDR3 loop: CATSSLGNGELFF. The DNA of the CDR3 is TGTGCCACCAGCAGTCTCGGTAACGGGGAGCTGTTTTTT.

The rearrangement joins TRBV2 to TRBJ2-5; either TRBD1 or TRBD2 may fit D (5 bases each). CDR3 size: 16 residues. The germline CDR1 and CDR2 sequences are SNHLY and FYNNEI. V was cut by 0 bases and J by 1 base, with 12 bases left in between. The CDR3 reads CASSEAPGPSQETQYF. The CDR3 DNA reads TGTGCCAGCAGTGAAGCGCCGGGGCCCTCCCAAGAGACCCAGTACTTC.

This chain joins TRBV11-2 and TRBJ2-1; TRBD2 aligns across 11 bases. V shed 5 bases, J shed 10 bases, and the junction held 4 bases outside the gene matches. From germline, CDR1 is SGHAT and CDR2 FQNNGV. The CDR3 is made up of 13 amino acids. Written as DNA, the CDR3 is TGTGCCAGCAGCGAGGGACTAGCGGTGGAGCAGTTCTTC. Translation gives CASSEGLAVEQFF.

This clone has a single count. The chain joins TRBV14 to TRBJ2-3; 7 nucleotides agree with TRBD2. Trimming took 5 bases from V and 4 from J; bases not matched to a gene: 6. CDR1 and CDR2 from the germline V gene are SGHDN and FVKESK. The CDR3 sequence is 14 residues long. As DNA, the CDR3 is TGTGCCAGCAGCTGGGACCGGGGGGCAGATACGCAGTATTTT. Its translation is CASSWDRGADTQYF.

J is TRBJ2-1 and V is TRBV4-3; no clear D. The CDR3 has 14 amino acids. V was cut by 0 bases and J by 10 bases, with 13 bases left in between. CDR1 is LGHNA and CDR2 is YSLEER in the germline V gene. The CDR3 spells CASSQEAWLGEQFF. CDR3 coding DNA: TGCGCCAGCAGCCAAGAAGCATGGTTGGGCGAGCAGTTCTTC.

The rearrangement joins TRBV19 to TRBJ2-1; 7 bases agree with TRBD2. Germline CDR1 and CDR2: LNHDA and SQIVND (reference sequence). The length of the CDR3 is 14 residues. V lost 7 bases, J lost 5 bases, and 8 bases stayed unmatched. CDR3 nucleotide sequence: TGTGCCAGTACGAAGCGGGAAGTTAACAATGAGCAGTTCTTC. This translates into CASTKREVNNEQFF.

The CDR3 DNA follows: TGTGCCAGCAGCCGTATAGAGGGATTACAGACCCAGTACTTC. Amino acid sequence: CASSRIEGLQTQYF. The chain links TRBV5-4 to TRBJ2-5; a possible D gene is TRBD2 (5 bases). With 4 bases removed from V and 6 bases from J, the gap between germline ends came to 16 bases. Germline loops: CDR1 SGHNT, CDR2 YYREEE (reference sequence). This CDR3 is 14 amino acids long. The full variable domain, with the rest looked up from reference TRBV5-4 and TRBJ2-5, is ETGVTQSPTHLIKTRGQQVTLRCSSQSGHNTVSWYQQALGQGPQFIFQYYREEENGRGNFPPRFSGLQFPNYSSELNVNALELDDSALYLCASSRIEGLQTQYFGPGTRLLVL.

The V gene is TRBV10-3, the J gene TRBJ2-7; either TRBD1 or TRBD2 may supply D (5 bases each). Germline V CDR1 and CDR2: ENHRY, SYGVKD. The CDR3 covers 16 residues. Trimming took 6 bases from V and 5 from J, leaving 23 bases between them. DNA of the CDR3: TGTGCCATCAGGCCTAATGCAGGGAGAGTGAGAAACGAGCAGTACTTC. Protein: CAIRPNAGRVRNEQYF.

This chain joins TRBV6-5 and TRBJ1-3; 8 nucleotides align to TRBD1. V dropped 8 bases and J dropped 10; count of bases not matched to a gene: 16. Germline CDR1 MNHEY, CDR2 SVGAGI. The CDR3 extends over 15 amino acids. In DNA form, the CDR3 reads TGTGCCAGCTCCCTGACCCCCCACAGGGGGAGTACCATATATTTT. Translating it yields CASSLTPHRGSTIYF.

The CDR3 DNA follows: TGTGCCTGGAGCCCGGGGACAGCGGGAGGGCCCGGGGAGCTGTTTTTT. Residues: CAWSPGTAGGPGELFF. This chain uses TRBV30 with TRBJ2-2; TRBD2 matches at 10 bases. J gave up 6 bases and V 3 bases, and 10 bases lay outside the gene matches. The CDR3 is 16 residues long. Germline V gene sequence: CDR1 GTSNPN, CDR2 SVGIG (reference sequence).

The chain joins TRBV11-2 to TRBJ2-3, with 7 bases aligning to TRBD2. This CDR3 has 15 amino acids. V shed 3 bases and J 1 base; nucleotides not matched to a gene: 4. Germline V CDR1 and CDR2: SGHAT, FQNNGV. In nucleotides, the CDR3 is TGTGCCAGCAGCTTCGGGGGGTGGGGCACAGATACGCAGTATTTT. Amino acid sequence: CASSFGGWGTDTQYF.